The 17 T cell receptor beta chains below all came from one sample that was sequenced in a study of cytotoxic CD8 clonotypes in ibrutinib-treated CLL. Produced via immunoSEQ multiplex PCR; TCRdb's table is partial and in-frame only. The sample includes 300,000 to 400,000 clones, under 70% seen only once; the top ten take roughly 6%. The source was PBMCs, collected after 36 months of ibrutinib treatment. These TCRs come from a human donor with chronic lymphocytic leukemia.

This clone was seen only once. This rearrangement joins TRBV9 to TRBJ1-2, with 8 bases matching TRBD1. Germline V lookup: CDR1 SGDLS, CDR2 YYNGEE. The CDR3 runs to 15 residues. With 3 bases clipped from V and 5 bases from J, the junction kept 9 bases outside the gene matches. CDR3 residues: CASSGLQGARYGYTF. The CDR3 coding sequence is TGTGCCAGCAGCGGACTCCAGGGGGCTCGATATGGCTACACCTTC.

The chain is built from TRBV7-9 and TRBJ2-5; D might be TRBD1 or TRBD2, each matching 5 bases. Germline V lookup: CDR1 SEHNR, CDR2 FQNEAQ (reference sequence). This CDR3 is 13 amino acids long. Trimming took off 6 bases at V and 5 bases at J, with 13 bases between the two ends. The CDR3 loop is CASSSTGRETQYF. The CDR3 coding sequence is TGTGCCAGCAGTTCGACGGGGCGGGAGACCCAGTACTTC. Full variable domain (missing parts from reference TRBV7-9 and TRBJ2-5): DTGVSQNPRHKITKRGQNVTFRCDPISEHNRLYWYRQTLGQGPEFLTYFQNEAQLEKSRLLSDRFSAERPKGSFSTLEIQRTEQGDSAMYLCASSSTGRETQYFGPGTRLLVL.

This clone was detected a few times. This sequence joins TRBV29-1 and TRBJ1-5, with a possible D match to TRBD1 (5 bases). Between the trimmed V and J ends, which lost 0 bases and 3 bases, there was a span of 9 bases. The germline V gene encodes CDR1 SQVTM and CDR2 ANQGSEA. CDR3 length: 14 amino acids. DNA for the CDR3: TGCAGCGTTGAAGATTCAGGGAACAATCAGCCCCAGCATTTT. This sequence encodes CSVEDSGNNQPQHF.

The chain employs TRBV6-6 and TRBJ1-3; the D gene is possibly TRBD1 (5 bases). CDR1 and CDR2 from the germline V gene are MNHNY and SVGAGI (reference sequence). V was clipped by 4 bases and J by 0 bases, with 10 bases between them. This CDR3 is 15 amino acids long. CDR3 residues: CASSFETVSGNTIYF. For the CDR3, the DNA is TGTGCCAGCAGTTTCGAGACAGTCTCTGGAAACACCATATATTTT.

This rearrangement joins TRBV9 to TRBJ1-2; D not certain. Germline V gives CDR1 SGDLS, CDR2 YYNGEE. With 0 bases removed from V and 3 bases from J, the gap between germline ends came to 6 bases. The CDR3 contains 13 residues. The CDR3 protein is CASSVDPDYGYTF. The CDR3 bases are TGTGCCAGCAGCGTAGATCCGGACTATGGCTACACCTTC.

The sample holds one count of this clone. This sequence joins TRBV5-1 and TRBJ1-1, with 7 bases that match TRBD1. The V and J ends lost 0 bases and 5 bases, in that order; junction bases with no gene match: 10. The CDR3 has 16 amino acids. The V gene's germline CDR1 is SGHRS and CDR2 YFSETQ. The CDR3 protein is CASSLVLTGAKTEAFF. The DNA of the CDR3 is TGCGCCAGCAGCTTGGTCCTCACAGGGGCGAAAACTGAAGCTTTCTTT.

The J gene is TRBJ2-3, the V gene TRBV15; 7 nucleotides align to TRBD2. This CDR3 region has 15 residues. V lost 2 bases, J lost 2 bases, and 4 bases stayed unmatched. CDR1 and CDR2 (germline): LNHNV, YYDKDF (reference sequence). This chain's CDR3 is CATSRRDYFTDTQYF. In DNA, the CDR3 is TGTGCCACCAGCAGACGGGACTACTTCACAGATACGCAGTATTTT.

This chain links TRBV19 with TRBJ2-3; 10 bases agree with TRBD2. CDR3 length: 15 residues. Trimming cost V 4 bases and J 4 bases; bases outside gene matches: 5. Germline lookup yields CDR1 LNHDA and CDR2 SQIVND (reference sequence). The CDR3 nucleotides read TGTGCCAGTAGTAGACAACTAGCGGGGTCAGATACGCAGTATTTT. It codes for CASSRQLAGSDTQYF.

This sequence joins TRBV5-1 and TRBJ2-7; 12 bases fit TRBD2. The CDR3 spans 14 residues. The trim removed 2 bases at V and 6 bases at J, leaving 3 bases unmatched. In germline, CDR1 is SGHRS, CDR2 YFSETQ. The CDR3 region is CASSFSSGGAEQYF. The CDR3 DNA follows: TGCGCCAGCAGCTTCTCTAGCGGGGGGGCCGAGCAGTACTTC.

The table lists this clone with a few counts. This chain connects TRBV4-1 to TRBJ2-4; the D call may be TRBD1 or TRBD2 (6 bases each). This CDR3 has 18 amino acids. The V and J ends lost 1 base and 0 bases respectively, with 16 bases between them. Germline assignment: CDR1 MGHRA and CDR2 YSYEKL. This CDR3 is CASSQGWRRDIAKNIQYF. For the CDR3, the DNA is TGCGCCAGCAGCCAAGGGTGGAGGCGGGACATAGCCAAAAACATTCAGTACTTC.

This rearrangement joins TRBV7-6 to TRBJ1-6; D gene uncertain. V lost 3 bases and J lost 0, with 12 bases in between. CDR3 length equals 17 residues. CDR1 is SGHVS and CDR2 is FNYEAQ in the germline V gene. CDR3 coding DNA: TGTGCCAGCAGCTTGTTTCAGGCCAGCTCCTATAATTCACCCCTCCACTTT. This gives the protein CASSLFQASSYNSPLHF.

The V and J genes are TRBV10-3 and TRBJ2-1; 12 bases are a match to TRBD2. This CDR3 has 16 residues. From germline, CDR1 is ENHRY and CDR2 SYGVKD. The V gene end was trimmed by 3 bases and the J gene end by 6 bases; junction bases not matched to a gene: 6. CDR3 sequence reads: CAISEILAGGFNEQFF. The CDR3 DNA is TGTGCCATCAGTGAAATACTAGCGGGAGGTTTCAATGAGCAGTTCTTC.

The genes are TRBV18 and TRBJ1-4; TRBD1 might be the D (5 bases). The CDR3 length is 14 residues. The V gene lost 4 bases and the J gene lost 5 bases, with 11 bases spanning the gap. Per germline, CDR1 KGHSH and CDR2 LQKENI. Here the CDR3 reads CASSREEGNEKLFF. The CDR3 nucleotides are TGTGCCAGCTCACGGGAGGAGGGGAATGAAAAACTGTTTTTT.

A few counts support this clone. V gene TRBV4-2 combines with J gene TRBJ2-1; the match to TRBD2 covers 9 bases. The V and J ends lost 3 bases and 8 bases, in that order; junction bases with no gene match: 5. The CDR3 sequence is 14 residues long. Looked up from germline, CDR1 is LGHNA and CDR2 is YNFKEQ. The CDR3 nucleotides read TGTGCCAGCAGCCACCCTAGCGGGGTGGATGAGCAGTTCTTC. This translates into CASSHPSGVDEQFF.

J is TRBJ2-7 and V is TRBV19; 9 bases map to TRBD2. The V and J ends lost 5 bases and 11 bases, in that order; junction bases with no gene match: 16. CDR3 size: 15 residues. CDR1 LNHDA and CDR2 SQIVND come from the germline V gene (reference sequence). Written as DNA, the CDR3 is TGTGCCAGTAGTCCCAGAGGTGCGGGAGGGCCCGGTAAGTACTTC. Translated, it gives CASSPRGAGGPGKYF.

This rearrangement joins TRBV5-1 to TRBJ1-1; no reliable D call. Germline-derived CDR1 and CDR2 are SGHRS and YFSETQ. CDR3 length: 13 amino acids. The germline V and J ends were trimmed by 2 bases and 1 base, with 6 bases remaining between them. DNA of the CDR3: TGCGCCAGCAGCTTTTACAGGAACACTGAAGCTTTCTTT. Amino acid sequence: CASSFYRNTEAFF.

The rearrangement links TRBV27 to TRBJ1-2, with D unresolved. The germline V gene encodes CDR1 MNHEY and CDR2 SMNVEV (reference sequence). The V and J ends lost 5 bases and 3 bases respectively, with 13 bases between them. This CDR3 region has 14 residues. Written as DNA, the CDR3 is TGTGCCAGCAGTCGCAGAGGGTCGGACTATGGCTACACCTTC. Encoded protein: CASSRRGSDYGYTF.